This is a list of T cell receptor beta chains from one sample in a study of T cells in Graves' hyperthyroidism and ophthalmopathy. A single record per CDR3 protein comes from TCRdb applying MiXCR to the multiplex PCR reads. The data show roughly 740,000 distinct CDR3 sequences, roughly 15% seen once. Sequenced input: blood. These TCRs come from a young man with Graves' hyperthyroidism. Each CDR3 is given with its conserved first and last residue. A D gene is named only where the DNA matches it firmly. A row's size may be missing; if present it is once, few, many or a size class.

clone_size	v_call	j_call	d_call	cdr3_nt	cdr3_aa
few	TRBV9	TRBJ2-1	TRBD2	TGTGCCAGCAGCGCCGGGACTAGCCCTACTGAGCAGTTCTTC	CASSAGTSPTEQFF
-	TRBV5-1	TRBJ2-1	-	TGCGCCAGCAGCTCCGGGACCCAGGTCGATGAGCAGTTCTTC	CASSSGTQVDEQFF
-	TRBV4-1	TRBJ2-7	TRBD2	TGCGCCAGCAGCCAAGAACCGGGACTAGCGGCCTACGAGCAGTACTTC	CASSQEPGLAAYEQYF
many	TRBV29-1	TRBJ2-1	TRBD1	TGCAGCGCCCCACTCCCCGGACAGGGGCCAGGTGAGCAGTTCTTC	CSAPLPGQGPGEQFF
-	TRBV27	TRBJ2-7	TRBD2	TGTGCCAGCAGTACGATAGCGGGACTCGTCCACGAGCAGTACTTC	CASSTIAGLVHEQYF
-	TRBV4-3	TRBJ2-4	-	TGCGCCAGCAGCCAAGAAAGGGAGGGACAGCCCAGACTAGCCAAAAACATTCAGTACTTC	CASSQEREGQPRLAKNIQYF
few	TRBV7-6	TRBJ2-1	-	TGTGCCAGCAGCCCGCCGGGGGACCGCTCCTACAATGAGCAGTTCTTC	CASSPPGDRSYNEQFF
-	TRBV20-1	TRBJ2-5	TRBD2	TGCAGTGCTAGGAGCCTAGCGGGGCCTAAAGGGACCCAGTACTTC	CSARSLAGPKGTQYF
many	TRBV28	TRBJ2-3	TRBD2	TGTGCCAGCAGTCGCGGACTAGCGGGCCCCCCCGAAGATACGCAGTATTTT	CASSRGLAGPPEDTQYF
-	TRBV4-1	TRBJ2-3	TRBD1	TGCGCCAGCAGCCAAGGACCGACAGGGAGCACAGATACGCAGTATTTT	CASSQGPTGSTDTQYF
many	TRBV20-1	TRBJ1-6	-	TGCAGTGGGCAAGGGTATAATTCACCCCTCCACTTT	CSGQGYNSPLHF